The table lists the clone carrying this T cell receptor beta chain with many counts. The sample comes from a study of T-cell reconstitution after alpha-beta-depleted transplantation in children. The CDR3 spans 15 residues. Trimming took 4 bases from V and 3 from J; bases not matched to a gene: 4. Germline lookup yields CDR1 KGHDR and CDR2 SFDVKD. As it was prepared, the TCRbeta library received unique molecular identifiers. A single record per CDR3 protein comes from TCRdb applying MiXCR to the PCR reads. The repertoire has hundreds of thousands of distinct CDR3 sequences, 12% of them found once; the top ten carry over 2.5%.

J is TRBJ1-1 and V is TRBV24-1; 10 bases match TRBD1. The clonotype comes from a human donor who donated a stem cell graft to a child with acute lymphoblastic leukemia. The source was PBMCs from the stem cell graft donor, collected from the stem cell graft. As DNA, the CDR3 is TGTGCCACCAGTGACCCGGACAGGGGGGACACTGAAGCTTTCTTT. Its translation is CATSDPDRGDTEAFF.